One sample yielded the 20 T cell receptor beta chains listed below, sequenced in a study of control samples from healthy donors and cancer patients. The table came from immunoSEQ multiplex PCR; TCRdb's copy has only in-frame clones and leaves some out. The sample has around 26,000 clones, approximately 78% seen once. Sequences were obtained from PBMCs. Receptors were obtained from a man in his fifties or sixties with colorectal cancer.

This clone was detected only a few times. The rearrangement uses TRBV7-2 and TRBJ1-1, with D hard to call. The CDR3 loop spans 11 amino acids. Germline CDR1 SGHTA, CDR2 FQGNSA. The ends were cut back, 10 bases at V and 4 bases at J, with 10 bases in the middle. DNA for the CDR3: TGTGCCATGCGAACTGGCACTGAAGCTTTCTTT. This codes for CAMRTGTEAFF. Together with reference TRBV7-2 and TRBJ1-1, the CDR3 gives the full variable domain: GAGVSQSPSNKVTEKGKDVELRCDPISGHTALYWYRQSLGQGLEFLIYFQGNSAPDKSGLPSDRFSAERTGGSVSTLTIQRTQQEDSAVYLCAMRTGTEAFFGQGTRLTVV.

J is TRBJ1-1 and V is TRBV19; no clear D. Trimming cost V 10 bases and J 7 bases, with 19 bases left between them. Germline V gives CDR1 LNHDA, CDR2 SQIVND (reference sequence). The CDR3 covers 13 residues. The CDR3 reads CATHESFSLEAFF. The CDR3 DNA is TGTGCCACGCATGAGAGTTTTTCACTTGAAGCTTTCTTT. The variable domain in full, with the rest retrieved from reference TRBV19 and TRBJ1-1, is DGGITQSPKYLFRKEGQNVTLSCEQNLNHDAMYWYRQDPGQGLRLIYYSQIVNDFQKGDIAEGYSVSREKKESFPLTVTSAQKNPTAFYLCATHESFSLEAFFGQGTRLTVV.

The chain employs TRBV19 and TRBJ1-1; D possibly corresponds to TRBD1 (5 bases). With 4 bases removed from V and 1 base from J, the gap between germline ends came to 10 bases. The CDR3 extends over 14 amino acids. Germline V CDR1 and CDR2: LNHDA, SQIVND (reference sequence). This CDR3 reads CASSKGRENTEAFF. The CDR3 DNA follows: TGTGCCAGTAGTAAGGGCAGGGAGAACACTGAAGCTTTCTTT.

The V gene is TRBV30, the J gene TRBJ2-7; D gene uncertain. V lost 0 bases and J lost 0, with 3 bases in between. Germline loops: CDR1 GTSNPN, CDR2 SVGIG (reference sequence). This CDR3 is 12 amino acids long. CDR3 sequence (DNA): TGTGCCTGGAGTGTAAGCTCCTACGAGCAGTACTTC. This codes for CAWSVSSYEQYF.

This clone was seen more than once but under ten times. The CDR3 protein is CSVRGAPGQGAYTF. The CDR3 region has the DNA TGCAGCGTCCGGGGGGCGCCGGGACAGGGCGCCTACACCTTC. The chain links TRBV29-1 to TRBJ1-2; 9 nucleotides agree with TRBD1. Trimming removed 6 bases from V and 10 bases from J; junction bases left unmatched: 15. This CDR3 is 14 amino acids long. Germline V lookup: CDR1 SQVTM, CDR2 ANQGSEA. Combining the CDR3 with reference TRBV29-1 and TRBJ1-2 gives the whole variable domain SAVISQKPSRDICQRGTSLTIQCQVDSQVTMMFWYRQQPGQSLTLIATANQGSEATYESGFVIDKFPISRPNLTFSTLTVSNMSPEDSSIYLCSVRGAPGQGAYTFGSGTRLTVV.

This chain connects TRBV5-1 to TRBJ2-2; TRBD2 matches at 15 bases. J lost 2 bases, V lost 4 bases, and 3 bases had no gene match. Germline V CDR1 and CDR2: SGHRS, YFSETQ. The CDR3 loop spans 17 amino acids. CDR3 protein: CASSRTSGGANTGELFF. The CDR3, as DNA: TGCGCCAGCAGCCGGACTAGCGGGGGGGCTAACACCGGGGAGCTGTTTTTT.

This clone was detected a few times. This chain uses TRBV7-9 with TRBJ1-6, with a tentative D call TRBD1 (6 bases). CDR3 length: 13 amino acids. V gave up 6 bases and J gave up 7 bases, with 10 bases separating them. Germline CDR1 and CDR2: SEHNR and FQNEAQ (reference sequence). The CDR3 spells CASRTGYNSPLHF. In DNA, the CDR3 is TGTGCCAGCAGGACAGGTTACAATTCACCCCTCCACTTT.

The chain is built from TRBV7-2 and TRBJ2-3, with D tentatively TRBD2 (6 bases). This CDR3 is built from 14 residues. V dropped 4 bases and J dropped 2 bases, with 10 bases sitting between them. In germline, CDR1 is SGHTA, CDR2 FQGNSA. The CDR3 protein is CASSSGLSTDTQYF. CDR3 bases: TGTGCCAGCAGCTCGGGACTTTCCACAGATACGCAGTATTTT.

The chain combines TRBV18 with TRBJ1-2, with a tentative D call TRBD1 (5 bases). Germline-derived CDR1 and CDR2 are KGHSH and LQKENI. Trimming took 0 bases from V and 8 from J, leaving 16 bases between them. The CDR3 spans 15 residues. The CDR3 DNA reads TGTGCCAGCTCACCACCGATGTCAGGGACTCGCGGCTACACCTTC. Its translation: CASSPPMSGTRGYTF.

Only one count was recorded for this clone. The chain is built from TRBV2 and TRBJ2-1; D call uncertain. The CDR3 has 14 residues. CDR1 is SNHLY and CDR2 is FYNNEI in the germline V gene. With 2 bases removed from V and 4 bases from J, the gap between germline ends came to 9 bases. DNA for the CDR3: TGTGCCAGCAGTGAACTGACAACGTACAATGAGCAGTTCTTC. Amino acids: CASSELTTYNEQFF.

The chain combines TRBV11-2 with TRBJ2-7, with D uncertain. The germline V gene has CDR1 SGHAT and CDR2 FQNNGV. The length of the CDR3 is 16 residues. The V end was cut by 0 bases, the J end by 8 bases, with 20 bases between. The CDR3 reads CASSLEVGPRLDQQYF. As DNA, the CDR3 is TGTGCCAGCAGCTTAGAAGTAGGACCACGACTTGATCAGCAGTACTTC.

J is TRBJ1-2 and V is TRBV10-2, with D tentatively TRBD1 (5 bases). This CDR3 region has 13 residues. Deletions cut 3 bases from V and 8 bases from J, with 13 bases between. CDR1 and CDR2 (germline): WSHSY, SAAADI. The CDR3 sequence is CASSDGGTSGYTF. As DNA, the CDR3 is TGCGCCAGCAGTGACGGCGGGACGAGCGGCTACACCTTC.

The chain is built from TRBV6-5 and TRBJ1-3, with D possibly matching TRBD1 (6 bases). CDR3 size: 14 residues. The germline V and J ends were trimmed by 10 bases and 0 bases, with 13 bases remaining between them. The V gene's germline CDR1 is MNHEY and CDR2 SVGAGI. The chain's CDR3 is CATCRDTSGNTIYF. In nucleotides, the CDR3 is TGTGCCACTTGCCGGGACACCTCTGGAAACACCATATATTTT.

This chain joins TRBV5-5 and TRBJ1-5; no definite D call. The germline CDR1 and CDR2 sequences are SGHKS and YYEKEE (reference sequence). V gave up 0 bases and J gave up 1 base, with 8 bases separating them. CDR3 size: 15 residues. This CDR3 reads CASSLASGSNQPQHF. The CDR3 DNA reads TGTGCCAGCAGCTTGGCCAGCGGGAGCAATCAGCCCCAGCATTTT.

The rearrangement links TRBV2 to TRBJ1-5; D may be TRBD1 (5 bases). This CDR3 is 15 amino acids long. V lost 5 bases and J lost 0, with 11 bases in between. CDR1 and CDR2 (germline): SNHLY, FYNNEI. The CDR3 DNA reads TGTGCCAGCAGTCTAACAGGTTATAGCAATCAGCCCCAGCATTTT. Amino acids: CASSLTGYSNQPQHF.

The chain is built from TRBV24-1 and TRBJ2-2; 11 bases match TRBD1. The CDR3 consists of 18 residues. Germline CDR1 reads KGHDR; CDR2 reads SFDVKD. V gave up 5 bases and J gave up 4 bases; unmatched junction bases: 11. CDR3 bases: TGTGCCACCAGTGCCTCCCCCCGGGACAGGGGGTTCACCGGGGAGCTGTTTTTT. Translation: CATSASPRDRGFTGELFF.

CDR3: CATSRVTGPGSPLHF. In DNA form, the CDR3 reads TGTGCCACCAGCAGAGTTACAGGGCCGGGTTCACCCCTCCACTTT. The chain joins TRBV15 to TRBJ1-6; perhaps TRBD1 as D (6 bases). Trimming cost V 1 base and J 9 bases, with 13 bases left between them. From germline, CDR1 is LNHNV and CDR2 YYDKDF (reference sequence). The CDR3 is made up of 15 amino acids.

The chain carries TRBV5-1 and TRBJ1-1; D unresolved. CDR1 SGHRS and CDR2 YFSETQ come from the germline V gene. Trimming cost V 1 base and J 3 bases, with 10 bases left between them. This CDR3 region has 14 residues. The CDR3 bases are TGCGCCAGCAGCTTGCTTAAGACCGACACTGAAGCTTTCTTT. Translated, it gives CASSLLKTDTEAFF. Combining the CDR3 with reference TRBV5-1 and TRBJ1-1 gives the whole variable domain KAGVTQTPRYLIKTRGQQVTLSCSPISGHRSVSWYQQTPGQGLQFLFEYFSETQRNKGNFPGRFSGRQFSNSRSEMNVSTLELGDSALYLCASSLLKTDTEAFFGQGTRLTVV.

The chain joins TRBV27 to TRBJ1-1; D ambiguous. The CDR3 is made up of 14 amino acids. Germline-derived CDR1 and CDR2 are MNHEY and SMNVEV (reference sequence). Trimming left V 5 bases short and J 2 bases short, with 12 bases between. The CDR3 reads CASSLTRENTEAFF. DNA for the CDR3: TGTGCCAGCAGTCTGACACGGGAAAACACTGAAGCTTTCTTT.

V is TRBV10-3 and J is TRBJ1-2, with 9 positions matching TRBD1. The junction had 2 bases not matched to a gene; V was cut back by 4 bases and J by 2 bases. Germline values: CDR1 ENHRY, CDR2 SYGVKD. The CDR3 runs to 14 residues. The CDR3 DNA is TGTGCCATCAGTGCAACAGGGGGCAACTATGGCTACACCTTC. As protein: CAISATGGNYGYTF.